Below, one TCR beta chain is given with its context. This entry comes from a study of T-cell memory formation after mild COVID-19. With constant-segment primers, 5'RACE yielded cDNA libraries of TCR alpha and TCR beta that carried sample barcodes and UMIs. TCRdb independently ran MiXCR on the 5' RACE reads; one entry per CDR3 protein. The table shows some 120,000 distinct CDR3 sequences, with approximately 15% occurring only once. This CDR3 is 17 amino acids long. Trimming cost V 0 bases and J 8 bases, with 17 bases left between them. Germline V gives CDR1 LNHNV, CDR2 YYDKDF (reference sequence). This TCR was recovered from an adult woman who had mild COVID-19 (a few samples of this study predate the infection). Cell type and time point are not known. This chain uses TRBV15 with TRBJ1-6; D remains ambiguous. Sequencing was done on a sample of PBMCs or a T cell subset sorted from them (not recorded which). As DNA, the CDR3 is TGTGCCACCAGCAGAGAACGGCAGCCTGTGTATGATTCACCCCTCCACTTT. It specifies CATSRERQPVYDSPLHF.